This T cell receptor beta chain comes out of a study of cytomegalovirus exposure and HLA in healthy donors. Whole-study context: Most donors, around 81% of approximately 400 genotyped, fell in the Caucasian-associated ancestry cluster. Study-level results: Within the data, a cluster of highly shared sequence variants was likely a sequencing artifact. It was reported that the classifier diagnosed cytomegalovirus status with high specificity and sensitivity in both the original and validation cohorts.

PCR used 60 Vbeta primers and 13 Jbeta primers. Measured with immunoSEQ multiplex PCR; TCRdb has only the in-frame clones, and not every one. The repertoire holds about 190,000 clones, with about 80% as singletons. With regard to this clone: Its target is unknown.

Sequenced: PBMCs. This clonotype was obtained from a man aged 35 to 55 in good health and CMV-seropositive.

The CDR3 reads CASSDHRGLVYEQYF. The DNA of the CDR3 is TGTGCCAGCAGTGACCACAGGGGGTTGGTCTACGAGCAGTACTTC. This chain uses TRBV2 with TRBJ2-7; 8 positions match TRBD1. Germline V gives CDR1 SNHLY, CDR2 FYNNEI. After removal of 3 bases from V and 3 bases from J, the junction contained 7 bases not matched to a gene. The CDR3 loop spans 15 amino acids.